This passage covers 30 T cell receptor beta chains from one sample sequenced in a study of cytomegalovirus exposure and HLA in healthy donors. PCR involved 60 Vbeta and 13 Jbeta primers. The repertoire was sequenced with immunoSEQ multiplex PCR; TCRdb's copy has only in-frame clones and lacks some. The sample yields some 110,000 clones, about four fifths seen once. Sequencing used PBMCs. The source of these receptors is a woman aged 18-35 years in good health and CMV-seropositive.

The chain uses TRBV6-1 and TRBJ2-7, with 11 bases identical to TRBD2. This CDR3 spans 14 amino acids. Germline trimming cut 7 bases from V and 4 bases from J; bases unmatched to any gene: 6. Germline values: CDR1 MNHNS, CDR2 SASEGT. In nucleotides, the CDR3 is TGTGCCAGCACCCCGGGGACTAGCGGTTACGAGCAGTACTTC. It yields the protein CASTPGTSGYEQYF.

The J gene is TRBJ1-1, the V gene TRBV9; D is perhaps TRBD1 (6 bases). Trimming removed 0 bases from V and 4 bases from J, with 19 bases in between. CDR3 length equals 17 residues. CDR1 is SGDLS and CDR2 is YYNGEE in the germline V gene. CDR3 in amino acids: CASSVEGEGGWGTEAFF. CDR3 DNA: TGTGCCAGCAGCGTAGAGGGGGAGGGGGGGTGGGGCACTGAAGCTTTCTTT.

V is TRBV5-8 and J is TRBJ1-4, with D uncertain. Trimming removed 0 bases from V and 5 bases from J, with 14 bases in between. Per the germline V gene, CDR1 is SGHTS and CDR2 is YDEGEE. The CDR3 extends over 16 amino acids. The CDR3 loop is CASSLDGSGINEKLFF. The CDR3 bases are TGTGCCAGCAGCTTGGATGGTAGCGGGATCAATGAAAAACTGTTTTTT. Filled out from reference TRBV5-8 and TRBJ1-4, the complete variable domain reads EAGVTQSPTHLIKTRGQQATLRCSPISGHTSVYWYQQALGLGLQFLLWYDEGEERNRGNFPPRFSGRQFPNYSSELNVNALELEDSALYLCASSLDGSGINEKLFFGSGTQLSVL.

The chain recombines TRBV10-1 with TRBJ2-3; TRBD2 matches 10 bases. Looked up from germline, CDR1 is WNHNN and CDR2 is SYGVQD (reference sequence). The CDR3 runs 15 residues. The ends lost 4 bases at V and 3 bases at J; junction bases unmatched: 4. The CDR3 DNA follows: TGCGCCAGCAGTGTACTAGCGGGGATAACAGATACGCAGTATTTT. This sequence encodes CASSVLAGITDTQYF.

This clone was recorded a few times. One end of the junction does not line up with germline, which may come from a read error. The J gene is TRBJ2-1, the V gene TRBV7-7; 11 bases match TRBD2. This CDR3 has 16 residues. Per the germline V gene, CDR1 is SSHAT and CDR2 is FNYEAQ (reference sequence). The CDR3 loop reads CASSPISGRAGNEQFF. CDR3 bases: TGTGCTAGCAGCCCAATTAGCGGGAGGGCCGGTAATGAGCAGTTCTTC.

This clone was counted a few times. The CDR3 region has the DNA TGCGCCAGCAGCCTACCAGGGATGGGCACTGAAGCTTTCTTT. As protein: CASSLPGMGTEAFF. The chain recombines TRBV4-1 with TRBJ1-1, with D maybe TRBD1 (5 bases). This CDR3 comprises 14 residues. From germline, CDR1 is MGHRA and CDR2 YSYEKL. Trimming stripped 4 bases from V and 4 bases from J, with 13 bases between.

DNA of the CDR3: TGTGCCAGCTGGCGGTTTAACACGGACTATGGCTACACCTTC. Amino acids: CASWRFNTDYGYTF. This chain uses TRBV6-5 with TRBJ1-2, with unresolved D. There are 14 residues in the CDR3. The germline V and J ends were trimmed by 8 bases and 3 bases, with 16 bases remaining between them. Germline V lookup: CDR1 MNHEY, CDR2 SVGAGI.

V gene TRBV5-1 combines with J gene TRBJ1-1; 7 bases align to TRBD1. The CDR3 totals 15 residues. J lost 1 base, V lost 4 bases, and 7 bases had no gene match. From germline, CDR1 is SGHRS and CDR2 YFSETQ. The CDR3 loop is CASSKGQLSNTEAFF. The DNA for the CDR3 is TGCGCCAGCAGCAAGGGACAGTTATCGAACACTGAAGCTTTCTTT. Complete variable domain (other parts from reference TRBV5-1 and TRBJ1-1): KAGVTQTPRYLIKTRGQQVTLSCSPISGHRSVSWYQQTPGQGLQFLFEYFSETQRNKGNFPGRFSGRQFSNSRSEMNVSTLELGDSALYLCASSKGQLSNTEAFFGQGTRLTVV.

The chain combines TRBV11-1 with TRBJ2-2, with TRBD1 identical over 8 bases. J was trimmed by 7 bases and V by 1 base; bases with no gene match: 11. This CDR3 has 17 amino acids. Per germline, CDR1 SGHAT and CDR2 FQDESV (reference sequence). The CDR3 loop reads CASSLVPSGGGDGELFF. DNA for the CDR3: TGTGCCAGCAGCTTAGTACCGTCAGGGGGCGGTGACGGGGAGCTGTTTTTT.

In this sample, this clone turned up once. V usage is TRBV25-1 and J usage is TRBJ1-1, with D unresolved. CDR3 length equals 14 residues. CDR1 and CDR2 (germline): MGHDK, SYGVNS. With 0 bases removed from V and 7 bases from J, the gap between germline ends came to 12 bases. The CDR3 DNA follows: TGTGCCAGCAGTGAATATTTAGCCGTTGGTGAAGCTTTCTTT. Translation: CASSEYLAVGEAFF.

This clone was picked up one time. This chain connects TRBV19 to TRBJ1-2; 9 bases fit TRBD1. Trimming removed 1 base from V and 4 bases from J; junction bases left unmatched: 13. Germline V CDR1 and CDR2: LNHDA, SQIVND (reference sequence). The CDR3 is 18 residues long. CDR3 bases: TGTGCCAGTAGTATAGCTAACCCGGGACAGGGACGACTCTATGGCTACACCTTC. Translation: CASSIANPGQGRLYGYTF.

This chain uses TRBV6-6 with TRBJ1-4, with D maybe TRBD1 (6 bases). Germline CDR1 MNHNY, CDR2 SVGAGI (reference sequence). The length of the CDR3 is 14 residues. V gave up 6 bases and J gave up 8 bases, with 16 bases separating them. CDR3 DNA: TGTGCCAGCAGCCCCGGGGAGGGGGTGGAAAAACTGTTTTTT. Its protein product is CASSPGEGVEKLFF.

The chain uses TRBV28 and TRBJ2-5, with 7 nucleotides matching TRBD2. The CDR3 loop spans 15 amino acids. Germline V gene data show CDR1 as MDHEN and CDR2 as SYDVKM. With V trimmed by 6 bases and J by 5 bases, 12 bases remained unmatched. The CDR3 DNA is TGTGCCAGCAGGTTGGGGGGGGGAGGGGACGAGACCCAGTACTTC. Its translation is CASRLGGGGDETQYF.

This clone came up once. Written as DNA, the CDR3 is TGTGCCAGCAGCCAAGAGGGGGGACGGGCAACTAATGAAAAACTGTTTTTT. Residues: CASSQEGGRATNEKLFF. The V and J genes are TRBV4-2 and TRBJ1-4, with D perhaps matching TRBD1 (5 bases). The germline CDR1 and CDR2 sequences are LGHNA and YNFKEQ. V was shortened by 0 bases and J by 0 bases, with 11 bases between the two germline ends. CDR3 length equals 17 residues.

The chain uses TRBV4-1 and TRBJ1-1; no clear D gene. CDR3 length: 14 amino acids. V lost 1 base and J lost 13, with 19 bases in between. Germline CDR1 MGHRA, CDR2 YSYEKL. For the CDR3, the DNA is TGCGCCAGCAGCCAAGGACACTCTAAATCCGATCTTTTCTTT. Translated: CASSQGHSKSDLFF.

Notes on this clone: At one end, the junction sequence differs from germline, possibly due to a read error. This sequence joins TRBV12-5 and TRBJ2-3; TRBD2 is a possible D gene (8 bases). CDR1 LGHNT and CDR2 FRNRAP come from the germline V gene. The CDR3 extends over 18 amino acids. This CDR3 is CASGLVRGREVVTDAQYF. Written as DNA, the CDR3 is TGTGCTAGTGGTTTGGTAAGGGGGCGGGAGGTCGTCACAGATGCGCAGTATTTT.

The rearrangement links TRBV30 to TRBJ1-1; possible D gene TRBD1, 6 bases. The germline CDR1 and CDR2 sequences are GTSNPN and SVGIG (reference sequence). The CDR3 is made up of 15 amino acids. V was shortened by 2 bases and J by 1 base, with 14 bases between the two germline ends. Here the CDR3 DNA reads TGTGCCTGGAGTACGGGGGGCGCAGGGAACACTGAAGCTTTCTTT. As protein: CAWSTGGAGNTEAFF.

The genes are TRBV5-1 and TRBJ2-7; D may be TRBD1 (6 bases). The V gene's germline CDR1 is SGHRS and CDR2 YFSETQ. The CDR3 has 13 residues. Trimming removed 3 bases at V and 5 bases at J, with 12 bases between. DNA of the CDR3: TGCGCCAGCAGCTCGGACAGAGGGAACGAGCAGTACTTC. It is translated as CASSSDRGNEQYF. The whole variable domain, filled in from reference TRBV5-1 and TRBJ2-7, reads KAGVTQTPRYLIKTRGQQVTLSCSPISGHRSVSWYQQTPGQGLQFLFEYFSETQRNKGNFPGRFSGRQFSNSRSEMNVSTLELGDSALYLCASSSDRGNEQYFGPGTRLTVT.

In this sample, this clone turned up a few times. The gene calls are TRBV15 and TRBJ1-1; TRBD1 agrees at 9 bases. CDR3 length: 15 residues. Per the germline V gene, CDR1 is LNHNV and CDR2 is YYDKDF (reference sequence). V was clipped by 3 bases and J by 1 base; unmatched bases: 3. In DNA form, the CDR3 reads TGTGCCACCAGCAGGGGGACAGGGAGGAACACTGAAGCTTTCTTT. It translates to CATSRGTGRNTEAFF.

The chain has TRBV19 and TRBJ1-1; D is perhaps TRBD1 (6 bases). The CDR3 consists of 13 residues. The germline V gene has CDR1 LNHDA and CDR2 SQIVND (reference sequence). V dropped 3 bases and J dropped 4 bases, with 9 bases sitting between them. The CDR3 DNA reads TGTGCCAGTAGTATGGGAGGGGGCACTGAAGCTTTCTTT. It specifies CASSMGGGTEAFF. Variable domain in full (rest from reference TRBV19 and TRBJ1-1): DGGITQSPKYLFRKEGQNVTLSCEQNLNHDAMYWYRQDPGQGLRLIYYSQIVNDFQKGDIAEGYSVSREKKESFPLTVTSAQKNPTAFYLCASSMGGGTEAFFGQGTRLTVV.

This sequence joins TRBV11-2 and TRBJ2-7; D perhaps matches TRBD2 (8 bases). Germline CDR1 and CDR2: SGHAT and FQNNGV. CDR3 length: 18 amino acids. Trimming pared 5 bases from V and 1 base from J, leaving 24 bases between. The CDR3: CASSPLNRGAGESYEQYF. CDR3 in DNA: TGTGCCAGCAGCCCCCTAAACAGGGGAGCGGGGGAGTCCTACGAGCAGTACTTC.

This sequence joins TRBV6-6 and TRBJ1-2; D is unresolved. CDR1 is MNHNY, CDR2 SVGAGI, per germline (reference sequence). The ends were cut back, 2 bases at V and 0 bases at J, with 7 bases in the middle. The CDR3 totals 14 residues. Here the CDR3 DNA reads TGTGCCAGCAGTTACGTACAGTCTAACTATGGCTACACCTTC. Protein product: CASSYVQSNYGYTF.

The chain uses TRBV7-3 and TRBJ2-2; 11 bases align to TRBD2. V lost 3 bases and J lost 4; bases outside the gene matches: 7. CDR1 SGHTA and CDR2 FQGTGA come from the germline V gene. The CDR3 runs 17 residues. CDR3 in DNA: TGTGCCAGCAGCTTCACTAGCGGGAGCGAGAGCACCGGGGAGCTGTTTTTT. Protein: CASSFTSGSESTGELFF.

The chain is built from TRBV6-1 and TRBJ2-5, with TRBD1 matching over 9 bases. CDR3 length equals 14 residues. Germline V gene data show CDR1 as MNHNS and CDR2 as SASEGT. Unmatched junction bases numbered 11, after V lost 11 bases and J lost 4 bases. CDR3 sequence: CAGRDRANVETQYF. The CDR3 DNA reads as TGTGCCGGACGGGACAGGGCGAATGTAGAGACCCAGTACTTC.

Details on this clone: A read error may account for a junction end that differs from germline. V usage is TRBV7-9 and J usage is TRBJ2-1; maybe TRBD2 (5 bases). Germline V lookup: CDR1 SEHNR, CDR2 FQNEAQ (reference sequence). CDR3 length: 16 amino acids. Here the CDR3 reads CSSSLARFFSYNEQFF. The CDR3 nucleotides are TGTTCCAGCAGCTTAGCGAGGTTCTTCTCCTACAATGAGCAGTTCTTC. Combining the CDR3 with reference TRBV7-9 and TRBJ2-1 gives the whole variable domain DTGVSQNPRHKITKRGQNVTFRCDPISEHNRLYWYRQTLGQGPEFLTYFQNEAQLEKSRLLSDRFSAERPKGSFSTLEIQRTEQGDSAMYLCSSSLARFFSYNEQFFGPGTRLTVL.

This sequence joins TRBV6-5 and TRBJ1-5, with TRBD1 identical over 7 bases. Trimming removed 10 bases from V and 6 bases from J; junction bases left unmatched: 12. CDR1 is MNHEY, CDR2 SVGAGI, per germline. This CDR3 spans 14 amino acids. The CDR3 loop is CATRGRGLGQPQHF. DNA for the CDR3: TGTGCCACAAGGGGAAGGGGGCTAGGTCAGCCCCAGCATTTT.

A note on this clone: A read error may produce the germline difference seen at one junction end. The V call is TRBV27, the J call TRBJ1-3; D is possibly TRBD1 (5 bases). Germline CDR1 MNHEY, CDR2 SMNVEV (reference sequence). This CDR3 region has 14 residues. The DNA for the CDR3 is TGTGCCAGCAGTTTAAAAGCGTGGACGGCAGGGTTGGATTTT. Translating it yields CASSLKAWTAGLDF.

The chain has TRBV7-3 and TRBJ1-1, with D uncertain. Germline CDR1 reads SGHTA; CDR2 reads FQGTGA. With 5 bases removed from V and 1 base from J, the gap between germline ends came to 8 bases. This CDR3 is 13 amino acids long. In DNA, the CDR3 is TGTGCCAGCAGCACCGGTACGAACACTGAAGCTTTCTTT. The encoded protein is CASSTGTNTEAFF.

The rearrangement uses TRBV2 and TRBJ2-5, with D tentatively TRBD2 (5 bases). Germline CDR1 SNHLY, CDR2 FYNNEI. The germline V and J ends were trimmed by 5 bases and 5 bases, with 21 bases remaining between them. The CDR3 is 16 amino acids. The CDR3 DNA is TGTGCCAGCAGTCCAATTGCGAGCGGAGGTGGGGAGACCCAGTACTTC. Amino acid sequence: CASSPIASGGGETQYF.

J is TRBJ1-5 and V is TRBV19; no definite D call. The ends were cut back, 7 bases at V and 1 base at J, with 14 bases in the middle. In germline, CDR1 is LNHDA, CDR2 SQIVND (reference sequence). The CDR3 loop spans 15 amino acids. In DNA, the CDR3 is TGTGCCAGTACCACTGAGGGTGCGAGCAATCAGCCCCAGCATTTT. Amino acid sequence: CASTTEGASNQPQHF.